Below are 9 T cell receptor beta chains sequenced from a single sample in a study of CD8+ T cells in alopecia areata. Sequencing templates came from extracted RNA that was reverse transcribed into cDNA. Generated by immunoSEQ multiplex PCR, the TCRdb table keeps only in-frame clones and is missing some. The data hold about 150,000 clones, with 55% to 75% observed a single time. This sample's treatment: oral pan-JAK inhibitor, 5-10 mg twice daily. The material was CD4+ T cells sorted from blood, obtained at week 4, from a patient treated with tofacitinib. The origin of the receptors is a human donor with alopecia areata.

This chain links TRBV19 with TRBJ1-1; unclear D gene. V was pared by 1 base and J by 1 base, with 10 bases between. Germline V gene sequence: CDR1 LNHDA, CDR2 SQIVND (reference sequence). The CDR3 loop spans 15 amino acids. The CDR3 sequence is CASSIVGQENTEAFF. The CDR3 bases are TGTGCCAGTAGTATAGTAGGCCAGGAGAACACTGAAGCTTTCTTT.

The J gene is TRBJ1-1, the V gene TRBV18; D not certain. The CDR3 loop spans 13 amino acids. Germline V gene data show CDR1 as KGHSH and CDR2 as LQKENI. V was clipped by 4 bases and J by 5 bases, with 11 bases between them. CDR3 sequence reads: CASSLEGSTEAFF. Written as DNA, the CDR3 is TGTGCCAGCTCACTGGAAGGCTCGACTGAAGCTTTCTTT.

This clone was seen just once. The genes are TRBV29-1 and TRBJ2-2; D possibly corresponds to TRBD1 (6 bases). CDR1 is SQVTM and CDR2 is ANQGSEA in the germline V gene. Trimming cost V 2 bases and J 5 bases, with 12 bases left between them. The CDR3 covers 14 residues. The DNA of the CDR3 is TGCAGCGTTGAAAAACGGGACAATACCGGGGAGCTGTTTTTT. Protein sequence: CSVEKRDNTGELFF.

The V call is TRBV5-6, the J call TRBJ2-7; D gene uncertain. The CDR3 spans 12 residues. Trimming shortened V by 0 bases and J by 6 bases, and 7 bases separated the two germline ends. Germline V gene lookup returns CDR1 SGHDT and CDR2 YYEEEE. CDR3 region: CASSLVLGEQYF. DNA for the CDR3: TGTGCCAGCAGCTTGGTGCTGGGCGAGCAGTACTTC. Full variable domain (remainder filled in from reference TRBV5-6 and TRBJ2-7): DAGVTQSPTHLIKTRGQQVTLRCSPKSGHDTVSWYQQALGQGPQFIFQYYEEEERQRGNFPDRFSGHQFPNYSSELNVNALLLGDSALYLCASSLVLGEQYFGPGTRLTVT.

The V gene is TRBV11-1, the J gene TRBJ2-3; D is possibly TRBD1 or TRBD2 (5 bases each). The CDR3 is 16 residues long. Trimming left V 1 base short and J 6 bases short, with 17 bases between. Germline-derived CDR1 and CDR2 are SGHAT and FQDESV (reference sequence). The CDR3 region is CASSLDAGSVTDTQYF. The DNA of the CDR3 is TGTGCCAGCAGCTTAGACGCAGGGAGTGTGACGGATACGCAGTATTTT. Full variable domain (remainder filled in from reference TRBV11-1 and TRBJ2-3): EAEVAQSPRYKITEKSQAVAFWCDPISGHATLYWYRQILGQGPELLVQFQDESVVDDSQLPKDRFSAERLKGVDSTLKIQPAELGDSAMYLCASSLDAGSVTDTQYFGPGTRLTVL.

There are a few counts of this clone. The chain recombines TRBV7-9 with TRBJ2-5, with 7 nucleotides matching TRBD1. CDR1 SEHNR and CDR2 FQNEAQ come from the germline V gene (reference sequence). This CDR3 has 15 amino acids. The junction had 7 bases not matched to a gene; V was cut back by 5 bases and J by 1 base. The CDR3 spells CASSLRTGAQETQYF. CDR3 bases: TGTGCCAGCAGCCTCCGGACAGGAGCCCAAGAGACCCAGTACTTC. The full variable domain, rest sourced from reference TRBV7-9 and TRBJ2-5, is DTGVSQNPRHKITKRGQNVTFRCDPISEHNRLYWYRQTLGQGPEFLTYFQNEAQLEKSRLLSDRFSAERPKGSFSTLEIQRTEQGDSAMYLCASSLRTGAQETQYFGPGTRLLVL.

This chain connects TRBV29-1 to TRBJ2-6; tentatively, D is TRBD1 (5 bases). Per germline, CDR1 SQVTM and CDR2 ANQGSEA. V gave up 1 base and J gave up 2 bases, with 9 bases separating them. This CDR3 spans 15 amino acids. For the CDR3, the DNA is TGCAGCGTTGAAGGGGGCAGGGCTGGGGCCAACGTCCTGACTTTC. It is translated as CSVEGGRAGANVLTF.

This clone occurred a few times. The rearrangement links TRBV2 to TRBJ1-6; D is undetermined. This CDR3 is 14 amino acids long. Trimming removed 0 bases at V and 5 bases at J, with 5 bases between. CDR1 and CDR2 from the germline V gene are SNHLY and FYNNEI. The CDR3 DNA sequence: TGTGCCAGCAGTGAAGCTGGAGATAATTCACCCCTCCACTTT. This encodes CASSEAGDNSPLHF.

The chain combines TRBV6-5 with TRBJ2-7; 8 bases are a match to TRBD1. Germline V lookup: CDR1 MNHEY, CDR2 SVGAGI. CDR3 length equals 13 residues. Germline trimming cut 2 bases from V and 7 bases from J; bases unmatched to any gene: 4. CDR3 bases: TGTGCCAGCAGTTACGATACAGGGGGGGAGCAGTACTTC. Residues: CASSYDTGGEQYF.